This T cell receptor (beta chain) came from a study of blood T cell repertoires in COVID-19. The overall study: PBMCs, B-cell-depleted T cells, or T cells were the source of the cDNA or gDNA that made up the material.

Clones were read by immunoSEQ multiplex PCR, and TCRdb kept only the in-frame ones, dropping some. The sample has some 150,000 clones, around 80% seen once. V lost 4 bases to trimming and J lost 5 bases; unmatched junction nucleotides: 9. Germline values: CDR1 SGHNT, CDR2 YENEEA. The CDR3 loop spans 16 amino acids. The sample comprised peripheral blood. The chain links TRBV11-3 to TRBJ2-1, with 9 bases that match TRBD1. The sequence derives from a man in his 60s with active or convalescent COVID-19. The CDR3 sequence is CASSSSWTGVNNEQFF. In nucleotides, the CDR3 is TGTGCCAGCAGCTCATCGTGGACAGGGGTTAACAATGAGCAGTTCTTC.